A selection of T cell receptor beta chains follows, all from one sample in a study of cytomegalovirus exposure and HLA in healthy donors. Generated by immunoSEQ multiplex PCR, the TCRdb table keeps only in-frame clones and is missing some. The table lists around 130,000 clones, about 71% of them singletons. Sequencing was carried out using PBMCs. The source is a woman aged 55-75 years in good health and CMV-seropositive. Each CDR3 is given with its conserved first and last residue. The order of the fields is V gene, D gene, clone size, J gene, CDR3 DNA, CDR3 protein. The D gene is left open where the match is weak. Size is omitted from some rows. Given values are once, few, many or a class for expanded clones.

v_call: TRBV15; d_call: -; clone_size: once; j_call: TRBJ2-3; cdr3_nt: TGTGCCACCAGCAGAGTTAGTGTGCTACAGGCCTATAGCACAGATACGCAGTATTTT; cdr3_aa: CATSRVSVLQAYSTDTQYF
v_call: TRBV2; d_call: TRBD1; clone_size: -; j_call: TRBJ1-6; cdr3_nt: TGTGCCAGCAGAGTGGACAGGGTTAATTCACCCCTCCACTTT; cdr3_aa: CASRVDRVNSPLHF
v_call: TRBV10-3; d_call: TRBD2; clone_size: -; j_call: TRBJ2-1; cdr3_nt: TGTGCCATCAGTTCTCAAGCGGGGAGCTCCTACAATGAGCAGTTCTTC; cdr3_aa: CAISSQAGSSYNEQFF
v_call: TRBV2; d_call: -; clone_size: -; j_call: TRBJ1-1; cdr3_nt: TGTGCCAGCAGCCCTTACACTGAAGCTTTCTTT; cdr3_aa: CASSPYTEAFF
v_call: TRBV2; d_call: -; clone_size: few; j_call: TRBJ2-7; cdr3_nt: TGTGCCAGCAGTGTACTTGAACTAGCCTTTTACGAGCAGTACTTC; cdr3_aa: CASSVLELAFYEQYF
v_call: TRBV7-8; d_call: -; clone_size: -; j_call: TRBJ2-2; cdr3_nt: TGTGCCAGCAGCTTCGGGTACATCGCGAACACCGGGGAGCTGTTTTTT; cdr3_aa: CASSFGYIANTGELFF
v_call: TRBV19; d_call: TRBD1; clone_size: -; j_call: TRBJ2-7; cdr3_nt: TGTGCCAGTACCGGCGGACAGGACTACGAGCAGTACTTC; cdr3_aa: CASTGGQDYEQYF
v_call: TRBV18; d_call: TRBD1; clone_size: -; j_call: TRBJ1-5; cdr3_nt: TGTGCCAGCTCCCCGGGACAGGGCAATCAGCCCCAGCATTTT; cdr3_aa: CASSPGQGNQPQHF
v_call: TRBV29-1; d_call: TRBD1; clone_size: -; j_call: TRBJ1-5; cdr3_nt: TGCAGCGTATCCCCGGGGAGCCAGGGGGATCAGCCCCAGCATTTT; cdr3_aa: CSVSPGSQGDQPQHF
v_call: TRBV5-6; d_call: TRBD2; clone_size: -; j_call: TRBJ2-5; cdr3_nt: TGTGCCAGCAGCTTGGAGCAGCGGGGGGCAGGGACCCAGTACTTC; cdr3_aa: CASSLEQRGAGTQYF
v_call: TRBV19; d_call: -; clone_size: -; j_call: TRBJ2-7; cdr3_nt: TGTGCCAGTAGTATTGGTTCAGGATACTCCTACGAGCAGTACTTC; cdr3_aa: CASSIGSGYSYEQYF